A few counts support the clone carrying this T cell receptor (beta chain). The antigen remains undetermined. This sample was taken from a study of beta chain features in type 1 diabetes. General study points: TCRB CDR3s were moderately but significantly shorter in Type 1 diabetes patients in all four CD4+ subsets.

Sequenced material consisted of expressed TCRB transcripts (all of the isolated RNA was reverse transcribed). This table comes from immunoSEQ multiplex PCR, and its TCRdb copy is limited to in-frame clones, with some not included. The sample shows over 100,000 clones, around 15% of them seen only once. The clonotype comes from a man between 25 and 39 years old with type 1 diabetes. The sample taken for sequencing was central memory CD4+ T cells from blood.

In DNA form, the CDR3 reads TGTGCCAGCAGTGAATTCACTGGAAAGCAGTTCTTC. Translated: CASSEFTGKQFF. The gene calls are TRBV2 and TRBJ2-1; D is unclear. Trimming took off 2 bases at V and 11 bases at J, with 10 bases between the two ends. Germline CDR1 reads SNHLY; CDR2 reads FYNNEI. The CDR3 is 12 residues long.